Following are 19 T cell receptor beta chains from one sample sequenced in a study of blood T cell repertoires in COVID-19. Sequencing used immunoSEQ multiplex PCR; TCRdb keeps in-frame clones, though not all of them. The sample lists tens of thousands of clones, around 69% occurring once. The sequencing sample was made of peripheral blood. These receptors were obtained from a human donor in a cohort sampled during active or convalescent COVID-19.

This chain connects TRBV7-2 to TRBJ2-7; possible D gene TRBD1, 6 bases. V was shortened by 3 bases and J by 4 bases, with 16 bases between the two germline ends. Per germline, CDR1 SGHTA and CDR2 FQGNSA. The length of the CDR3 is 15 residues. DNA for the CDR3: TGTGCCAGCAGCTTCGGAGGACAGAGGGGTTACGAGCAGTACTTC. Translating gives CASSFGGQRGYEQYF. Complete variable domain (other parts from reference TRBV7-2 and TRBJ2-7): GAGVSQSPSNKVTEKGKDVELRCDPISGHTALYWYRQSLGQGLEFLIYFQGNSAPDKSGLPSDRFSAERTGGSVSTLTIQRTQQEDSAVYLCASSFGGQRGYEQYFGPGTRLTVT.

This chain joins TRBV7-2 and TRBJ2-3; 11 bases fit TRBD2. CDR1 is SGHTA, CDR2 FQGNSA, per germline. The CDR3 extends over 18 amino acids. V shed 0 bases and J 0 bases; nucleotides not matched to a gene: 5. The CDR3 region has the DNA TGTGCCAGCAGCTTAGCACTAGCGGGGGCACCTAGCACAGATACGCAGTATTTT. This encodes CASSLALAGAPSTDTQYF.

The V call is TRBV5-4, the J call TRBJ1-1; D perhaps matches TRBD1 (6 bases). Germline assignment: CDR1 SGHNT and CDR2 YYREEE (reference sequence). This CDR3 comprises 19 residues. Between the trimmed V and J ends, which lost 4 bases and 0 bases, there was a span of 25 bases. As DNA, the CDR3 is TGTGCCAGCAGCCGGCCCCAAGTGGGACACCCAACTCTGAACACTGAAGCTTTCTTT. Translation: CASSRPQVGHPTLNTEAFF.

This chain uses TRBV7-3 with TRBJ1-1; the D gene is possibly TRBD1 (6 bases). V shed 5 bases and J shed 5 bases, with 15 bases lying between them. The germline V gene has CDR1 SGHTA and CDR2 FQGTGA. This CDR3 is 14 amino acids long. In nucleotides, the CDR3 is TGTGCCAGCAGCGCAAGAGGACAGACGACTGAAGCTTTCTTT. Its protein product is CASSARGQTTEAFF.

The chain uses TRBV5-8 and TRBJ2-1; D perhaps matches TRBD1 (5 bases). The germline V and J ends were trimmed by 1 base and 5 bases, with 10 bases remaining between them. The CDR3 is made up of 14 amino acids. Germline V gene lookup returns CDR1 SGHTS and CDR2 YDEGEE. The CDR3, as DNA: TGTGCCAGCAGCTTGTATGGGGCCAACAATGAGCAGTTCTTC. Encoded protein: CASSLYGANNEQFF.

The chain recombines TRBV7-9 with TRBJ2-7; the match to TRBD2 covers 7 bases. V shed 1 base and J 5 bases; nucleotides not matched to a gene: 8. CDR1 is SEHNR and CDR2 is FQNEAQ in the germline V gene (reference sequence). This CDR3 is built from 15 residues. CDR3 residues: CASSLVGEGRDEQYF. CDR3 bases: TGTGCCAGCAGCTTAGTAGGGGAAGGGAGGGACGAGCAGTACTTC.

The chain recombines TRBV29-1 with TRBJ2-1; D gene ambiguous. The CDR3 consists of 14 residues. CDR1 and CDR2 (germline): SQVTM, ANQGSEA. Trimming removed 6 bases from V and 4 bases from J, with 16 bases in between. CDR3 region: CSVSKLAQYNEQFF. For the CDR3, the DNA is TGCAGCGTATCGAAGCTTGCCCAATACAATGAGCAGTTCTTC.

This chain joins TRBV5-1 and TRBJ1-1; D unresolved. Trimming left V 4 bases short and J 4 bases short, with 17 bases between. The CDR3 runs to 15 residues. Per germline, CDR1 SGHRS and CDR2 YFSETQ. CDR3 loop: CASSPEGMRGTEAFF. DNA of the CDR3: TGCGCCAGCAGCCCAGAAGGGATGCGGGGCACTGAAGCTTTCTTT.

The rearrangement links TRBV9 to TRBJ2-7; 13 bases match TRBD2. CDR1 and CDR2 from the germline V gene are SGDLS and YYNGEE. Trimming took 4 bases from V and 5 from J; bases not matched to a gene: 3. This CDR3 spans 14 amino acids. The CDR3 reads CASSLGLAGDEQYF. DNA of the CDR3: TGTGCCAGCAGCCTCGGACTAGCGGGAGACGAGCAGTACTTC.

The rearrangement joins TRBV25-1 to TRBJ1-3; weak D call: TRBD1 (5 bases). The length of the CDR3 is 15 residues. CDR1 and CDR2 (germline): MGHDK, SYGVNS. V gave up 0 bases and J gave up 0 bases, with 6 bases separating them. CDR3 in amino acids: CASSEYGHSGNTIYF. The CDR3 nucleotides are TGTGCCAGCAGTGAATACGGACACTCTGGAAACACCATATATTTT.

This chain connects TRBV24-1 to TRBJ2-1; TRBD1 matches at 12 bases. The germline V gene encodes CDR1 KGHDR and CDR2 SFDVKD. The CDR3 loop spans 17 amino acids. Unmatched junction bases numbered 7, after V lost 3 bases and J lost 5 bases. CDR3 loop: CATSDARDRGLDNEQFF. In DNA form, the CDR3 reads TGTGCCACCAGTGATGCCCGGGACAGGGGGCTCGACAATGAGCAGTTCTTC.

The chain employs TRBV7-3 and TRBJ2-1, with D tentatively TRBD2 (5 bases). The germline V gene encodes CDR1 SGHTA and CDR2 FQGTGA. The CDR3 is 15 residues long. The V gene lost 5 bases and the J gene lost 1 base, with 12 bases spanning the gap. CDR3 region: CASSPRGKSYNEQFF. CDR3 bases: TGTGCCAGCAGCCCCAGAGGGAAGTCCTACAATGAGCAGTTCTTC.

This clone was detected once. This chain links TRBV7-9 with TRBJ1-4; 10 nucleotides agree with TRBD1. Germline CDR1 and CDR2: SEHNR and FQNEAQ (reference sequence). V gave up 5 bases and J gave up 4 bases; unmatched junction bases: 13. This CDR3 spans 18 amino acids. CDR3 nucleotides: TGTGCCAGCAGCCCAGGACAGGGGGGATTCCAAGTTAATGAAAAACTGTTTTTT. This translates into CASSPGQGGFQVNEKLFF.

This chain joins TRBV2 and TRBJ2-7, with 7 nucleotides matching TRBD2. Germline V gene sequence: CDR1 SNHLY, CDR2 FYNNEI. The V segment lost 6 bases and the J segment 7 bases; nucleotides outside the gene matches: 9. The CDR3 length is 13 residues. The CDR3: CASSQPGGGEQYF. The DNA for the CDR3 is TGTGCCAGCAGCCAACCGGGAGGCGGTGAGCAGTACTTC. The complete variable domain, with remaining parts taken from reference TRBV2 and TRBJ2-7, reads EPEVTQTPSHQVTQMGQEVILRCVPISNHLYFYWYRQILGQKVEFLVSFYNNEISEKSEIFDDQFSVERPDGSNFTLKIRSTKLEDSAMYFCASSQPGGGEQYFGPGTRLTVT.

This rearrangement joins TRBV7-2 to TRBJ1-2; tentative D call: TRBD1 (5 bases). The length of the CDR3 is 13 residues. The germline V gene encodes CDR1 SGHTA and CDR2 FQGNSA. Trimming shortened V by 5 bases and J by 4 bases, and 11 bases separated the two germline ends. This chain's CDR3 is CASSADRVYGYTF. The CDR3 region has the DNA TGTGCCAGCAGCGCTGACAGAGTCTATGGCTACACCTTC.

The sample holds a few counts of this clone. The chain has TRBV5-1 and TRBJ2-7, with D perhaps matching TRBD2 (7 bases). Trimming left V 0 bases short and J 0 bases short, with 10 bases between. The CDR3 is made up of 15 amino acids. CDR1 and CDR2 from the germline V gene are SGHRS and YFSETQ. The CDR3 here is CASSLEGGSSYEQYF. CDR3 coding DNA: TGCGCCAGCAGCTTGGAGGGGGGGAGCTCCTACGAGCAGTACTTC. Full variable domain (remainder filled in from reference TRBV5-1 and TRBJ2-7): KAGVTQTPRYLIKTRGQQVTLSCSPISGHRSVSWYQQTPGQGLQFLFEYFSETQRNKGNFPGRFSGRQFSNSRSEMNVSTLELGDSALYLCASSLEGGSSYEQYFGPGTRLTVT.

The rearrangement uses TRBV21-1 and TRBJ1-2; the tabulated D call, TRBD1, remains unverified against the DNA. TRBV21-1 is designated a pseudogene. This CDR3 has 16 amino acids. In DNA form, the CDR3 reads TGTGCCAGCAGCAAAGTCAGGAGGGACAGCTTCTATGGCTACACCTTC. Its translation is CASSKVRRDSFYGYTF.

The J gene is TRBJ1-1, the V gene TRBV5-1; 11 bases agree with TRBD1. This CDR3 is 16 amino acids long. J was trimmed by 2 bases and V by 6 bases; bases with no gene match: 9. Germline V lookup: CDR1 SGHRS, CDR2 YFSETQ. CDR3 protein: CASTLGQGALNTEAFF. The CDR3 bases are TGCGCCAGCACCCTAGGACAGGGGGCCCTTAACACTGAAGCTTTCTTT.

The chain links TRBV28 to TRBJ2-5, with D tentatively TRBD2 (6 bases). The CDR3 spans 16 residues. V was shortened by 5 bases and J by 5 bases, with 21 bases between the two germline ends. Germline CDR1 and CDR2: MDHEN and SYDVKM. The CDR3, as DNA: TGTGCCAGCAGTCCCCTAGGTGCGGGGTTTCGGGAGACCCAGTACTTC. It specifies CASSPLGAGFRETQYF.